The T cell receptor (beta chain) under discussion was sequenced for a study of T-cell reconstitution after alpha-beta-depleted transplantation in children. Findings and limits, study-wide: Once a year had passed after transplant, T-cell counts and diversity came mostly from newly produced T cells. Reported findings indicate that, about two months after transplant, alpha-beta T cells came from several hundred expanded clones, which were derived from non-depleted graft cells. Several patients had high TCRbeta diversity at day 60; it came from surviving recipient T cells and thymic progenitors.

This CDR3 contains 13 residues. Unmatched junction bases numbered 2, after V lost 8 bases and J lost 6 bases. A remark on this clonotype: The antigen remains undetermined.

The TCRbeta library was prepared with unique molecular identifiers. A single record per CDR3 protein comes from TCRdb applying MiXCR to the PCR reads. The sample includes roughly 400,000 distinct CDR3 sequences, 43% of them seen just once. Source: PBMCs, taken before TCRalphabeta/CD19-depleted stem cell transplant. The chain combines TRBV12-3 or TRBV12-4 with TRBJ2-1; 12 bases map to TRBD2. The receptor was derived from a girl aged 2 to 10 with aplastic anemia, due to receive a stem cell transplant. The CDR3 here is CASLLAGGNEQFF. DNA for the CDR3: TGTGCCAGCTTACTAGCGGGAGGCAATGAGCAGTTCTTC.